What follows are 16 T cell receptor beta chains derived from one specimen sequenced in a study of T cell responses to AZD1222 COVID-19 vaccine. Method: immunoSEQ multiplex PCR; TCRdb's copy keeps in-frame clones and lacks some. Of 90,000 to 130,000 clones in the sample, 89% were seen once. The input for sequencing was peripheral blood, taken on day 0 of MenACWY control vaccination. All receptors derive from an adult in good health.

Only one count was recorded for this clone. The rearrangement joins TRBV6-5 to TRBJ2-7; TRBD1 matches at 8 bases. Germline loops: CDR1 MNHEY, CDR2 SVGAGI. The CDR3 length is 12 residues. V lost 6 bases to trimming and J lost 7 bases; unmatched junction nucleotides: 5. CDR3 DNA sequence: TGTGCCAGCAGCGGACAGGGTCGAGAGCAGTACTTC. Translating it yields CASSGQGREQYF.

The genes are TRBV9 and TRBJ1-5; no firm D call. Germline lookup yields CDR1 SGDLS and CDR2 YYNGEE. This CDR3 is 14 amino acids long. Trimming took off 2 bases at V and 1 base at J, with 7 bases between the two ends. CDR3 sequence (DNA): TGTGCCAGCAGCGTGGGAGACAGCAATCAGCCCCAGCATTTT. Its protein is CASSVGDSNQPQHF.

The rearrangement links TRBV11-1 to TRBJ1-1; TRBD1 agrees at 8 bases. CDR1 is SGHAT, CDR2 FQDESV, per germline (reference sequence). The CDR3 extends over 16 amino acids. Trimming removed 5 bases from V and 4 bases from J; junction bases left unmatched: 12. The CDR3 nucleotides are TGTGCCAGCAGCCCGGGACAGGTTCGAGGAGGCACTGAAGCTTTCTTT. Encoded protein: CASSPGQVRGGTEAFF.

A remark on this clone: The junction departs from the called germline gene at one end, perhaps through a read error. CDR3 sequence: CASSLQVSGTQETQYF. The DNA for the CDR3 is TGTGCTAGCAGCTTACAGGTTAGCGGTACCCAAGAGACCCAGTACTTC. The chain joins TRBV7-7 to TRBJ2-5; D possibly corresponds to TRBD2 (6 bases). Germline V gives CDR1 SSHAT, CDR2 FNYEAQ (reference sequence). The CDR3 is 16 residues long.

This chain links TRBV27 with TRBJ1-5; D is uncertain. V was trimmed by 2 bases and J by 6 bases, leaving 8 bases between them. This CDR3 is built from 13 residues. Germline CDR1 is MNHEY and CDR2 is SMNVEV (reference sequence). In nucleotides, the CDR3 is TGTGCCAGCAGTTTAGTTGCGCGTCAGCCCCAGCATTTT. This gives the protein CASSLVARQPQHF.

This rearrangement joins TRBV6-2 or TRBV6-3 to TRBJ2-7, with D hard to call. Germline V gives CDR1 MNHEY, CDR2 SVGEGT. Trimming removed 1 base from V and 4 bases from J, with 11 bases in between. The CDR3 runs 14 residues. CDR3 loop: CASSYFTSSYEQYF. The CDR3 DNA reads TGTGCCAGCAGTTACTTTACATCGTCGTACGAGCAGTACTTC.

This sequence joins TRBV7-9 and TRBJ1-1; 7 nucleotides line up with TRBD1. The germline V gene encodes CDR1 SEHNR and CDR2 FQNEAQ (reference sequence). J lost 1 base, V lost 8 bases, and 10 bases had no gene match. The CDR3 is 15 amino acids. In DNA form, the CDR3 reads TGTGCCAGCCCCCAGGGGGGGAAGGAGAACACTGAAGCTTTCTTT. Amino acids: CASPQGGKENTEAFF.

The chain joins TRBV14 to TRBJ1-3; D is uncertain. Germline V gene lookup returns CDR1 SGHDN and CDR2 FVKESK. V lost 3 bases and J lost 6, with 6 bases in between. The length of the CDR3 is 12 residues. CDR3 amino acids: CASSHSPNTIYF. As DNA, the CDR3 is TGTGCCAGCAGCCATTCCCCAAACACCATATATTTT.

V and J are TRBV6-6 and TRBJ1-1; tentative D call: TRBD1 (6 bases). V was shortened by 5 bases and J by 10 bases, with 14 bases between the two germline ends. CDR3 length equals 12 residues. Germline CDR1 is MNHNY and CDR2 is SVGAGI (reference sequence). The DNA of the CDR3 is TGTGCCAGCAGTCAATCGACAGGCGCAGCTTTCTTT. Encoded protein: CASSQSTGAAFF.

The genes are TRBV6-2 or TRBV6-3 and TRBJ2-5, with D possibly matching TRBD1 (6 bases). Trimming stripped 3 bases from V and 5 bases from J, with 19 bases between. Looked up from germline, CDR1 is MNHEY and CDR2 is SVGEGT. The CDR3 extends over 16 amino acids. CDR3 sequence (DNA): TGTGCCAGCAGTTATTGTGGCAGGGGCTGTGGGGAGACCCAGTACTTC. Translation gives CASSYCGRGCGETQYF.

The chain combines TRBV28 with TRBJ1-5; no definite D call. Germline loops: CDR1 MDHEN, CDR2 SYDVKM. The CDR3 totals 16 residues. V shed 1 base and J shed 2 bases, with 12 bases lying between them. This CDR3 is CASSLFGRWGNQPQHF. CDR3 coding DNA: TGTGCCAGCAGTTTATTTGGACGGTGGGGCAATCAGCCCCAGCATTTT.

The rearrangement uses TRBV5-8 and TRBJ1-1; weak D call: TRBD1 (5 bases). The CDR3 totals 14 residues. Germline lookup yields CDR1 SGHTS and CDR2 YDEGEE. The V end was cut by 0 bases, the J end by 6 bases, with 12 bases between. CDR3 coding DNA: TGTGCCAGCAGCTTGGATCGGGGGATGGCTGAAGCTTTCTTT. It yields the protein CASSLDRGMAEAFF.

The chain recombines TRBV6-5 with TRBJ2-7; weak D call: TRBD2 (5 bases). V lost 0 bases to trimming and J lost 0 bases, with 9 bases between them. CDR1 MNHEY and CDR2 SVGAGI come from the germline V gene. The CDR3 length is 15 residues. CDR3 nucleotides: TGTGCCAGCAGTTACTCCCCCGGGGTCTCCTACGAGCAGTACTTC. Protein: CASSYSPGVSYEQYF.

The chain combines TRBV6-5 with TRBJ1-1; D possibly corresponds to TRBD1 (5 bases). Germline-derived CDR1 and CDR2 are MNHEY and SVGAGI. Deletions cut 6 bases from V and 10 bases from J, with 18 bases between. This CDR3 has 13 residues. This CDR3 is CASSPGAAFRAFF. The DNA of the CDR3 is TGTGCCAGCAGCCCCGGGGCAGCTTTTAGAGCTTTCTTT.

This clone was picked up a small number of times. The chain carries TRBV7-2 and TRBJ1-2; 7 bases are shared with TRBD1. The CDR3 covers 18 residues. The trim removed 7 bases at V and 0 bases at J, leaving 17 bases unmatched. Per germline, CDR1 SGHTA and CDR2 FQGNSA. The CDR3 reads CASTPPGPGGPSNYGYTF. The CDR3 nucleotides are TGTGCCAGCACCCCCCCCGGGCCAGGGGGACCTTCTAACTATGGCTACACCTTC. Filled out from reference TRBV7-2 and TRBJ1-2, the complete variable domain reads GAGVSQSPSNKVTEKGKDVELRCDPISGHTALYWYRQSLGQGLEFLIYFQGNSAPDKSGLPSDRFSAERTGGSVSTLTIQRTQQEDSAVYLCASTPPGPGGPSNYGYTFGSGTRLTVV.

This sequence joins TRBV5-1 and TRBJ2-3; D assignment may be TRBD1 or TRBD2 (5 bases each). Trimming removed 7 bases at V and 4 bases at J, with 19 bases between. CDR3 length: 15 residues. CDR1 SGHRS and CDR2 YFSETQ come from the germline V gene. CDR3 in DNA: TGCGCCAGCCTCCCCGGGACCCCAGCGGCAGATACGCAGTATTTT. It codes for CASLPGTPAADTQYF. The complete variable domain, with remaining parts taken from reference TRBV5-1 and TRBJ2-3, reads KAGVTQTPRYLIKTRGQQVTLSCSPISGHRSVSWYQQTPGQGLQFLFEYFSETQRNKGNFPGRFSGRQFSNSRSEMNVSTLELGDSALYLCASLPGTPAADTQYFGPGTRLTVL.